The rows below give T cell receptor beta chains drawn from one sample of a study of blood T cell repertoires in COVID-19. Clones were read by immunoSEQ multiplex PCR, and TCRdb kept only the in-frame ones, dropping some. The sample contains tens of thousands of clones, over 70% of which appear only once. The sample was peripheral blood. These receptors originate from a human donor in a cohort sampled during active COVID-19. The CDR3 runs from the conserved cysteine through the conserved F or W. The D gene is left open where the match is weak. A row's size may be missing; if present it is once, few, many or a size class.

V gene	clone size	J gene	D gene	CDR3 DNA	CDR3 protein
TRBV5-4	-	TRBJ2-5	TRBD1	TGTGCCAGCAGTACCTTGGGACAGGGGTCGGTCGAGACCCAGTACTTC	CASSTLGQGSVETQYF
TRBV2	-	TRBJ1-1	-	TGTGCCAGCTATATTATGAACACTGAAGCTTTCTTT	CASYIMNTEAFF
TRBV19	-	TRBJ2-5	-	TGTGCCAGTAGTAGGGCAGGGGGGACAGAGACCCAGTACTTC	CASSRAGGTETQYF
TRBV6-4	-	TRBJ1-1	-	TGTGCCAGCAGTGACCCGAGGACAGTAGCCATGAACACTGAAGCTTTCTTT	CASSDPRTVAMNTEAFF
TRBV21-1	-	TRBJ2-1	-	TGTGCCAGCAGCAAAGTAGGTGGTTGGACTAGCGGGGGATTCTACAATGAGCAGTTCTTC	CASSKVGGWTSGGFYNEQFF
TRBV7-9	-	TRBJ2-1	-	TGTGCCAGCAGCTTAACCCCCCGCGGGGGCGAGCAGTTCTTC	CASSLTPRGGEQFF
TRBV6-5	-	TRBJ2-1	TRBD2	TGTGCCAGCACTACTACCGGACTAGCCTATGAGCAGTTCTTC	CASTTTGLAYEQFF
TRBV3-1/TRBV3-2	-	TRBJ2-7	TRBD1	TGTGCCAGCAGCCGAGGGACAGGGGGCGAGCAGTACTTC	CASSRGTGGEQYF
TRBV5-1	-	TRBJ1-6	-	TGCGCCAGCAGCTTGGAACCAAGTAAGGGGAATTCACCCCTCCACTTT	CASSLEPSKGNSPLHF
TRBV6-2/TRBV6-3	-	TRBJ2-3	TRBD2	TGTGCCAGCAGCCTGACTAGCGGAGTCGCAGATACGCAGTATTTT	CASSLTSGVADTQYF
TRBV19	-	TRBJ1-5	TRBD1	TGTGCCAGTAGCAGACAGGGGTATCAGCCCCAGCATTTT	CASSRQGYQPQHF
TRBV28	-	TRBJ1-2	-	TGTGCCAGCAGTTTTGGCAACTATGGCTACACCTTC	CASSFGNYGYTF
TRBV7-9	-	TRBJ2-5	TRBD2	TGTGCCAGCAGCTCAAGACTAGCTTCTCGAGAGACCCAGTACTTC	CASSSRLASRETQYF
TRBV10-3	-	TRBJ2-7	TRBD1	TGTGCCATCAGTGAGCGACAGGGGGCCTACGAGCAGTACTTC	CAISERQGAYEQYF
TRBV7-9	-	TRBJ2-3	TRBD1	TGTGCCAGCAGCGCTAATGGTCGGACAGGGAACACAGATACGCAGTATTTT	CASSANGRTGNTDTQYF
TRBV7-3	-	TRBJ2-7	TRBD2	TGTGCCAGCAGCAGAGCGGGAGGGACCTACGAGCAGTACTTC	CASSRAGGTYEQYF
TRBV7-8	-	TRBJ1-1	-	TGTGCCAGCAGCTTACTTCGAGAGGTCCCTGAAGCTTTCTTT	CASSLLREVPEAFF
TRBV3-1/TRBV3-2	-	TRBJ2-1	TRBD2	TGTGCCAGCAGCCAAACGGGGCTAGCGGGAGTGCAGTTCTTC	CASSQTGLAGVQFF
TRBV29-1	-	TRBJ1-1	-	TGCAGCGTTGAAGTCCCTTCGACAGGGAACACTGAAGCTTTCTTT	CSVEVPSTGNTEAFF
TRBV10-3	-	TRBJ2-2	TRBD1	TGTGCCATCAGGATGGGACCGGGACAGGCCACCACCGGGGAGCTGTTTTTT	CAIRMGPGQATTGELFF
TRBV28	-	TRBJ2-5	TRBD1	TGTGCCAGCAGCCCAGGACAGGGGGTTTTCCAAGAGACCCAGTACTTC	CASSPGQGVFQETQYF
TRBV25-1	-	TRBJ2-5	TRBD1	TGTGCCAGCAGTGCCTCCGGGACAGGCACTGTGGAGACCCAGTACTTC	CASSASGTGTVETQYF
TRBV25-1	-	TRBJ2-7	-	TGTGCCAGTTTGGACGGGACAAGTCCCTACGAGCAGTACTTC	CASLDGTSPYEQYF
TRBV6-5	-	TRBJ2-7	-	TGTGCCAGCAAAGTCCAGGGAGGCAACGAGCAGTACTTC	CASKVQGGNEQYF
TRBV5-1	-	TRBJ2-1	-	TGCGCCAGCAGCTTAGTGGGAGGACTGGACAATGAGCAGTTCTTC	CASSLVGGLDNEQFF
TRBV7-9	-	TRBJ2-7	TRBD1	TGTGCCAGCAGCTACCCCGGGACAGGCTCCTACGAGCAGTACTTC	CASSYPGTGSYEQYF
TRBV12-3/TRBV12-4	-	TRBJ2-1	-	TGTGCCAGCAGCTACACCGGAGGTGAGCAGTTCTTC	CASSYTGGEQFF
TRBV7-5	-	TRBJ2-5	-	TGTGCCAGAAGCTTGATCCGGGACTGGAAACAAGAGACCCAGTACTTC	CARSLIRDWKQETQYF
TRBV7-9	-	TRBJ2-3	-	TGTGCCAGCAGCCTACGGAGGTCTAGCACAGATACGCAGTATTTT	CASSLRRSSTDTQYF
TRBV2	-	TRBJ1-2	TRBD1	TGTGCCAGCAGCCGGGGAGCGACAGGGTTCAACTATGGCTACACCTTC	CASSRGATGFNYGYTF
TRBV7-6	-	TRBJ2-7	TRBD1	TGTGCCAGCAGCACGGGCATCAGGGGGCCCTACGAGCAGTACTTC	CASSTGIRGPYEQYF
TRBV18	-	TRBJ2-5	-	TGTGCCAGCTCACCACGATCGACAGGCTCAAAGGGGGAGACCCAGTACTTC	CASSPRSTGSKGETQYF
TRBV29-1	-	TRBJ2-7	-	TGCAGCGTTGCGGACGGGACCTACGAGCAGTACTTC	CSVADGTYEQYF
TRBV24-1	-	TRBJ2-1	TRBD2	TGTGCCACCAGTGACTCGGGACTAGCGGGAGGCCTTTCCTACAATGAGCAGTTCTTC	CATSDSGLAGGLSYNEQFF
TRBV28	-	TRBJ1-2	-	TGTGCCATCTTAGACCCACTCCAGGGCGCCCTGGACTATGGCTACACCTTC	CAILDPLQGALDYGYTF
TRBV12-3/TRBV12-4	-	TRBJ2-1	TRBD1	TGTGCCAGCAGTCAGACAGGGAATGAGCAGTTCTTC	CASSQTGNEQFF
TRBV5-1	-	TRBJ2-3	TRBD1	TGCGCCAGCAGCACACAACCCCCGGGACAGGGTGGAGATACGCAGTATTTT	CASSTQPPGQGGDTQYF
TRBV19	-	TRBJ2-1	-	TGTGCCAGTAGTATAGACCACAGCTCCTACAATGAGCAGTTCTTC	CASSIDHSSYNEQFF
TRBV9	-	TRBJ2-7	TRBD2	TGTGCCAGCAGCGCCCCAGCGGGGGCCCCTACCTACGAGCAGTACTTC	CASSAPAGAPTYEQYF
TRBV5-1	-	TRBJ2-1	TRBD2	TGCGCCAGCAGCTTCCCCCGAGCGGGAGCCTACAATGAGCAGTTCTTC	CASSFPRAGAYNEQFF
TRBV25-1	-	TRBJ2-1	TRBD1	TGTGCCAGCAGGGGAACAGGGGGCGCTGAAAATGAGCAGTTCTTC	CASRGTGGAENEQFF
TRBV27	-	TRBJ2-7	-	TGTGCCAGCAGTTCAGGGGTCCCCTACGAGCAGTACTTC	CASSSGVPYEQYF
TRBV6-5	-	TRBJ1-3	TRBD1	TGTGCCAGCAGTTCGACAGGGCTCGGCTCTGGAAACACCATATATTTT	CASSSTGLGSGNTIYF
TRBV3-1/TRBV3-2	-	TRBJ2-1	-	TGTGCCAGCAGCCGCCCCGGAGGTCCCTACAATGAGCAGTTCTTC	CASSRPGGPYNEQFF
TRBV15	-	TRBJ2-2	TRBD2	TGTGCCACCAGCAGGAGACTAGCGCGCACGACCGGGGAGCTGTTTTTT	CATSRRLARTTGELFF
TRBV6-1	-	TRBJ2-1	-	TGTGCCAGCAGTGAAGATTGGGGAGGGGACAAGCAGTTCTTC	CASSEDWGGDKQFF
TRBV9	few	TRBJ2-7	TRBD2	TGTGCCAGCAGCGCCGGACTAGCGGGAGTCTACGAGCAGTACTTC	CASSAGLAGVYEQYF
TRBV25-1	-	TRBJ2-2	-	TGTGCCAGCAGCCCGCGCTCCGGGGAGCTGTTTTTT	CASSPRSGELFF
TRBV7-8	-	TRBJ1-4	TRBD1	TGTGCCAGCAGCAAAACAGGGGGTGGTGAAAAACTGTTTTTT	CASSKTGGGEKLFF
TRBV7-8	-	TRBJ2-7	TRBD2	TGTGCCAGCAGCCGACGACGACTAGCGGACAGCTCCTACGAGCAGTACTTC	CASSRRRLADSSYEQYF
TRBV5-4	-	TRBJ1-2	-	TGTGCCAGCAGCGGCGGGAAACCGGGGGGCTACACCTTC	CASSGGKPGGYTF
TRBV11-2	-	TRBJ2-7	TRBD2	TGTGCCAGCAGCTTAACTAGCGGGAGTTTTAGGTCCTACGAGCAGTACTTC	CASSLTSGSFRSYEQYF
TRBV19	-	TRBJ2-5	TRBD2	TGTGCCAGTAGTGTCCCCGGGACTAGCGGCCAAGAGACCCAGTACTTC	CASSVPGTSGQETQYF
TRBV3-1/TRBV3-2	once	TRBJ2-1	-	TGTGCCAGCAGCCAAGGGACTCCCCAGATGGAGCAGTTCTTC	CASSQGTPQMEQFF
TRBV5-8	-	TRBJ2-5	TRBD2	TGTGCCAGCAGCTCGAGAGCGGGAGGGCAAGAGACCCAGTACTTC	CASSSRAGGQETQYF